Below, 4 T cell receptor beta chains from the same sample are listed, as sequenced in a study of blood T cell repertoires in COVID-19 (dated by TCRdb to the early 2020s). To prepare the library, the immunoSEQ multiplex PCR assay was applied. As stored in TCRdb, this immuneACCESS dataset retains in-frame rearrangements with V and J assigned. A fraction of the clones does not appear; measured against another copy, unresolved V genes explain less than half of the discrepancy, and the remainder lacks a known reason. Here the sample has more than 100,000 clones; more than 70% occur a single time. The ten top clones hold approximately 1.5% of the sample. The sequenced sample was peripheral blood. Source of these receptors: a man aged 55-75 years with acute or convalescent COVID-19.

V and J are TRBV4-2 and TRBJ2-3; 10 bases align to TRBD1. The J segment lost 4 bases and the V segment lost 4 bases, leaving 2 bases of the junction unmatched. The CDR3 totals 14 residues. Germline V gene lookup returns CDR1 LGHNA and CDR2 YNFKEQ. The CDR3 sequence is CASSRTGGSDTQYF. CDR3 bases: TGTGCCAGCAGCCGGACAGGGGGATCAGATACGCAGTATTTT.

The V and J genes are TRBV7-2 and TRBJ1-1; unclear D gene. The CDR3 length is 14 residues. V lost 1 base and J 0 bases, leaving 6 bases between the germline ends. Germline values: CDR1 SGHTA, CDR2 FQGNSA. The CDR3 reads CASSLGAMNTEAFF. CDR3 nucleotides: TGTGCCAGCAGCTTAGGAGCGATGAACACTGAAGCTTTCTTT.

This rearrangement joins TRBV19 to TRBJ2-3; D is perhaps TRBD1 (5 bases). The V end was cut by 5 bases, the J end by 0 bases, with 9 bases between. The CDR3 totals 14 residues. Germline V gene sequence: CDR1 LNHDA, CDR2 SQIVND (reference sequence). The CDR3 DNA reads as TGTGCCAGTAGTGCACAGGCTAGCACAGATACGCAGTATTTT. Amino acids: CASSAQASTDTQYF.

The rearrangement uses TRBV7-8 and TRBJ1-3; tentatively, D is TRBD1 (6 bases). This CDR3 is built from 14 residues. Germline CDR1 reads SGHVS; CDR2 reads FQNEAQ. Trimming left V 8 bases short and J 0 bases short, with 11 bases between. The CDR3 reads CASGRGGSGNTIYF. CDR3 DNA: TGTGCCAGCGGAAGGGGGGGCTCTGGAAACACCATATATTTT.